Included here is one T cell receptor (beta chain) sequence, with context. The data were obtained in a study of blood T cell repertoires in COVID-19. The V gene's germline CDR1 is KGHSH and CDR2 LQKENI. This CDR3 has 16 amino acids. The J segment lost 8 bases and the V segment lost 5 bases, leaving 17 bases of the junction unmatched. Data came from immunoSEQ multiplex PCR; TCRdb stores just in-frame clones and leaves some out. The repertoire holds roughly 82,000 clones, around 91% seen once, with roughly 1% in the top ten. The chain uses TRBV18 and TRBJ1-2; 7 bases line up with TRBD1. The sample consisted of peripheral blood. The receptor's source is a woman between 45 and 60 years old in a cohort sampled during active COVID-19. This chain's CDR3 is CASSAQPRGLRGGYTF. DNA of the CDR3: TGTGCCAGCTCAGCCCAACCAAGGGGGCTTCGAGGAGGCTACACCTTC.